This TCR beta chain came from a study of blood T cell repertoires in COVID-19. Study details: Donors in the United States, Italy and Spain gave samples during acute or convalescent COVID-19.

Germline assignment: CDR1 SQVTM and CDR2 ANQGSEA. Trimming at V came to 4 bases and at J to 17 bases, leaving 15 bases not matched to a gene. This CDR3 region has 13 residues. Authors' data handling: Nucleated cell counts were estimated from reference gene primer amplification. Profiling relied on immunoSEQ multiplex PCR, and the TCRdb table lists in-frame clones only, not all of them. Clone size and the V and J calls come from that table; the DNA yielded D and trimming. The sample holds 80,000 to 95,000 clones, about 80% seen once. This TCR came from a woman in her forties or fifties with acute or convalescent COVID-19. Sequencing was done on a sample of peripheral blood. The chain has TRBV29-1 and TRBJ1-4; 8 bases are a match to TRBD1. The CDR3 loop is CSVAAQGARLLFF. CDR3 nucleotide sequence: TGCAGCGTTGCCGCGCAGGGGGCCCGGTTGCTTTTTTTT.